The 12 T cell receptor beta chains presented below share a single source sample, sequenced in a study of cytomegalovirus exposure and HLA in healthy donors. The study ran its PCR with 60 Vbeta and 13 Jbeta primers. The table came from immunoSEQ multiplex PCR; TCRdb's copy has only in-frame clones and leaves some out. The sample has about 130,000 clones, approximately 84% seen once. What was sequenced was PBMCs. These receptors all come from a young man in good health and CMV-seropositive.

Turning to this clone: Germline is not matched at one junction end, which may reflect a read error. This sequence joins TRBV7-9 and TRBJ1-5; D not certain. Germline CDR1 SEHNR, CDR2 FQNEAQ (reference sequence). This CDR3 comprises 12 residues. CDR3 sequence: CSSSTGNQPQHF. The CDR3 coding sequence is TGTTCCAGCAGTACGGGGAATCAGCCCCAGCATTTT.

The chain recombines TRBV11-2 with TRBJ2-7, with 8 nucleotides matching TRBD1. This CDR3 has 15 residues. V shed 1 base and J 3 bases; nucleotides not matched to a gene: 5. CDR1 SGHAT and CDR2 FQNNGV come from the germline V gene. CDR3 region: CASSLGAGGGYEQYF. The DNA of the CDR3 is TGTGCCAGCAGCTTAGGGGCAGGGGGCGGCTACGAGCAGTACTTC.

This sequence joins TRBV6-5 and TRBJ1-2, with unresolved D. CDR3 length: 14 residues. Germline CDR1 reads MNHEY; CDR2 reads SVGAGI. Trimming pared 6 bases from V and 0 bases from J, leaving 11 bases between. CDR3 sequence (DNA): TGTGCCAGCAGCCCCCTGACTCCTAACTATGGCTACACCTTC. As protein: CASSPLTPNYGYTF.

The chain is built from TRBV6-1 and TRBJ2-5; tentatively, D is TRBD1 (6 bases). This CDR3 region has 16 residues. Trimming removed 2 bases at V and 11 bases at J, with 24 bases between. The germline CDR1 and CDR2 sequences are MNHNS and SASEGT. CDR3 sequence: CASSENPGQGSGEQYF. CDR3 nucleotide sequence: TGTGCCAGCAGTGAAAATCCAGGGCAGGGGAGTGGGGAGCAGTACTTC.

The chain couples TRBV5-4 to TRBJ1-1, with D unclear. V gave up 0 bases and J gave up 3 bases, with 15 bases separating them. Germline CDR1 reads SGHNT; CDR2 reads YYREEE (reference sequence). The CDR3 is made up of 16 amino acids. CDR3 DNA: TGTGCCAGCAGCTTGGCGGGTCGGGAAAGGCACACTGAAGCTTTCTTT. Translation gives CASSLAGRERHTEAFF.

V gene TRBV4-3 combines with J gene TRBJ2-1; a weak D match, TRBD1 (5 bases). Germline V CDR1 and CDR2: LGHNA, YSLEER. The V end lost 0 bases, the J end lost 9 bases, and 9 bases lay between the germline ends. CDR3 length equals 13 residues. The CDR3 here is CASSQESGSEQFF. CDR3 nucleotides: TGCGCCAGCAGCCAAGAGTCAGGGTCTGAGCAGTTCTTC.

The rearrangement joins TRBV7-2 to TRBJ1-5; TRBD1 might be the D (6 bases). The CDR3 runs 15 residues. Trimming shortened V by 7 bases and J by 1 base, and 14 bases separated the two germline ends. Germline-derived CDR1 and CDR2 are SGHTA and FQGNSA. The CDR3 region is CASTLSGGSNQPQHF. CDR3 nucleotides: TGTGCCAGCACCCTTTCGGGGGGCAGCAATCAGCCCCAGCATTTT.

This clone appeared once. The chain recombines TRBV18 with TRBJ2-2; the D gene is possibly TRBD1 (5 bases). The V end was cut by 1 base, the J end by 4 bases, with 13 bases between. Germline CDR1 is KGHSH and CDR2 is LQKENI. The CDR3 is 16 residues long. CDR3 in DNA: TGTGCCAGCTCACCACGGGGCAGGCCGCGCACCGGGGAGCTGTTTTTT. Translating gives CASSPRGRPRTGELFF.

The genes are TRBV4-3 and TRBJ2-7; D is perhaps TRBD1 (7 bases). Per germline, CDR1 LGHNA and CDR2 YSLEER. There are 13 residues in the CDR3. V lost 4 bases and J 3 bases, leaving 10 bases between the germline ends. The DNA for the CDR3 is TGCGCCAGCAGCCGGCAGGGGGGCTACGAGCAGTACTTC. This sequence encodes CASSRQGGYEQYF.

The chain recombines TRBV19 with TRBJ1-5; a possible D gene is TRBD1 (6 bases). The CDR3 totals 15 residues. V shed 3 bases and J shed 6 bases, with 15 bases lying between them. Germline loops: CDR1 LNHDA, CDR2 SQIVND (reference sequence). The DNA of the CDR3 is TGTGCCAGTAGTATTGCGGGGGGCGGTGGTCAGCCCCAGCATTTT. Protein: CASSIAGGGGQPQHF.

The V and J genes are TRBV11-2 and TRBJ2-1; TRBD2 aligns across 10 bases. The CDR3 loop spans 16 amino acids. The germline V gene encodes CDR1 SGHAT and CDR2 FQNNGV. The trim removed 0 bases at V and 9 bases at J, leaving 8 bases unmatched. The CDR3 DNA reads as TGTGCCAGCAGCTTAGATAAGACTAGCGGGCACCTTGAGCAGTTCTTC. This encodes CASSLDKTSGHLEQFF.

This rearrangement joins TRBV14 to TRBJ2-3; D might be TRBD1 (6 bases). With 1 base removed from V and 8 bases from J, the gap between germline ends came to 10 bases. CDR3 length: 13 residues. Per germline, CDR1 SGHDN and CDR2 FVKESK. This CDR3 is CASSQARGGTQYF. DNA of the CDR3: TGTGCCAGCAGCCAAGCAAGAGGGGGTACGCAGTATTTT.